This T cell receptor (beta chain) was sequenced in a study of blood T cell repertoires in COVID-19. Study-level background: Researchers got acute and convalescent COVID-19 samples from the United States, Italy and Spain. T cells, B-cell-depleted T cells, or PBMCs provided the cDNA or gDNA that served as material.

Study processing details: The assay estimated nucleated cells by amplifying reference gene primers. Assay used: immunoSEQ multiplex PCR; TCRdb lists only in-frame clones, some missing. The V and J calls and the clone size are those of that table, but D and trimming were determined from the DNA. This table holds fewer than 200,000 clones, 60% to 85% found once. CDR3 length: 15 amino acids. Looked up from germline, CDR1 is LGHNA and CDR2 is YNFKEQ. Trimming removed 1 base at V and 4 bases at J, with 11 bases between. Source material: peripheral blood. The sequence was obtained from an older man with acute or convalescent COVID-19. The chain combines TRBV4-2 with TRBJ1-5; no firm D call. The CDR3: CASSQGAAGNQPQHF. The CDR3 DNA reads TGTGCCAGCAGCCAAGGGGCCGCAGGAAATCAGCCCCAGCATTTT.